Below are 29 T cell receptor beta chains sequenced from a single sample in a study of cytomegalovirus exposure and HLA in healthy donors. Both 60 Vbeta primers and 13 Jbeta primers went into the PCR. The method was immunoSEQ multiplex PCR; TCRdb's version includes in-frame clones alone and lacks a portion of them. The sample shows under 200,000 clones, approximately 80% of them seen only once. Material for sequencing was PBMCs. Receptor source: a woman aged 45-59 years in good health and CMV-seronegative.

The rearrangement links TRBV28 to TRBJ2-7, with TRBD2 identical over 7 bases. From germline, CDR1 is MDHEN and CDR2 SYDVKM. The trim removed 5 bases at V and 2 bases at J, leaving 9 bases unmatched. This CDR3 has 15 residues. The DNA of the CDR3 is TGTGCCAGCAGTCCGGGGGGTAGCGCTCCCTACGAGCAGTACTTC. Encoded protein: CASSPGGSAPYEQYF.

The CDR3, as DNA: TGTGCCAGCTCACCATCGGACTATTACGGCACCGGGGAGCTGTTTTTT. This sequence encodes CASSPSDYYGTGELFF. The J gene is TRBJ2-2, the V gene TRBV18; weak D call: TRBD2 (6 bases). Germline V gene data show CDR1 as KGHSH and CDR2 as LQKENI. The CDR3 sequence is 16 residues long. Trimming shortened V by 2 bases and J by 4 bases, and 14 bases separated the two germline ends. The full variable domain, its missing parts supplied by reference TRBV18 and TRBJ2-2, is NAGVMQNPRHLVRRRGQEARLRCSPMKGHSHVYWYRQLPEEGLKFMVYLQKENIIDESGMPKERFSAEFPKEGPSILRIQQVVRGDSAAYFCASSPSDYYGTGELFFGEGSRLTVL.

The V and J genes are TRBV25-1 and TRBJ2-1, with 7 bases lining up with TRBD2. The V segment lost 2 bases and the J segment 2 bases; nucleotides outside the gene matches: 6. The CDR3 consists of 16 residues. CDR1 MGHDK and CDR2 SYGVNS come from the germline V gene. In nucleotides, the CDR3 is TGTGCCAGCAGTGAAAGAAGCGGGGACGCCTACAATGAGCAGTTCTTC. Encoded protein: CASSERSGDAYNEQFF.

The chain carries TRBV6-5 and TRBJ2-7; 7 positions agree with TRBD1. The CDR3 length is 15 residues. The V gene end was trimmed by 0 bases and the J gene end by 6 bases; junction bases not matched to a gene: 8. Germline V gene data show CDR1 as MNHEY and CDR2 as SVGAGI. The CDR3 region has the DNA TGTGCCAGCAGTTACTCAACAGGGGCCTCGGGCGAGCAGTACTTC. Protein sequence: CASSYSTGASGEQYF.

This rearrangement joins TRBV4-1 to TRBJ2-7; D remains unclear. V was pared by 1 base and J by 5 bases, with 21 bases between. Germline-derived CDR1 and CDR2 are MGHRA and YSYEKL. The CDR3 loop spans 17 amino acids. The CDR3 protein is CASSQGPSVGPPHEQYF. CDR3 coding DNA: TGCGCCAGCAGCCAAGGGCCTTCCGTTGGGCCCCCCCACGAGCAGTACTTC.

The chain couples TRBV7-2 to TRBJ1-1; 11 nucleotides agree with TRBD1. This CDR3 spans 16 amino acids. Germline values: CDR1 SGHTA, CDR2 FQGNSA. After removal of 1 base from V and 4 bases from J, the junction contained 5 bases not matched to a gene. The CDR3 DNA reads as TGTGCCAGCAGCTTAGGCTCCGGGACAGGGGGCACTGAAGCTTTCTTT. It yields the protein CASSLGSGTGGTEAFF. The full variable domain, its missing parts supplied by reference TRBV7-2 and TRBJ1-1, is GAGVSQSPSNKVTEKGKDVELRCDPISGHTALYWYRQSLGQGLEFLIYFQGNSAPDKSGLPSDRFSAERTGGSVSTLTIQRTQQEDSAVYLCASSLGSGTGGTEAFFGQGTRLTVV.

The rearrangement uses TRBV15 and TRBJ1-3; possible D gene TRBD1, 6 bases. V lost 0 bases, J lost 3 bases, and 12 bases lay in between. Germline V lookup: CDR1 LNHNV, CDR2 YYDKDF (reference sequence). This CDR3 contains 16 residues. CDR3 loop: CATSRDHAGVGNTIYF. The CDR3 DNA follows: TGTGCCACCAGCAGAGATCATGCAGGGGTTGGAAACACCATATATTTT.

This clone was recorded once. The rearrangement joins TRBV19 to TRBJ2-3, with TRBD1 matching over 9 bases. After removal of 6 bases from V and 0 bases from J, the junction contained 7 bases not matched to a gene. The CDR3 length is 16 residues. CDR1 and CDR2 from the germline V gene are LNHDA and SQIVND (reference sequence). The CDR3 region has the DNA TGTGCCAGTAGCCCCCGACAGGGGGTGAGCACAGATACGCAGTATTTT. Translation gives CASSPRQGVSTDTQYF.

CDR3 bases: TGTGCCATCAGTGCAAGACAGGAGAACACTGAAGCTTTCTTT. Translated, it gives CAISARQENTEAFF. The V and J genes are TRBV10-3 and TRBJ1-1, with D possibly matching TRBD1 (6 bases). This CDR3 is built from 14 residues. CDR1 is ENHRY and CDR2 is SYGVKD in the germline V gene. Deletions cut 4 bases from V and 1 base from J, with 10 bases between.

V is TRBV11-3 and J is TRBJ2-1; TRBD2 might be the D (5 bases). The germline V and J ends were trimmed by 1 base and 8 bases, with 15 bases remaining between them. This CDR3 contains 15 residues. From germline, CDR1 is SGHNT and CDR2 YENEEA. The CDR3 DNA reads TGTGCCAGCAGCTTAGGGCATACTAGTTACGATGAGCAGTTCTTC. It yields the protein CASSLGHTSYDEQFF.

The chain joins TRBV11-1 to TRBJ2-1; TRBD1 is a possible D gene (7 bases). The CDR3 runs 16 residues. V lost 5 bases and J 3 bases, leaving 17 bases between the germline ends. Germline CDR1 and CDR2: SGHAT and FQDESV (reference sequence). For the CDR3, the DNA is TGTGCCAGCAGCAACTCCAGGGGGGATTACTACAATGAGCAGTTCTTC. It codes for CASSNSRGDYYNEQFF. The full variable domain, its missing parts supplied by reference TRBV11-1 and TRBJ2-1, is EAEVAQSPRYKITEKSQAVAFWCDPISGHATLYWYRQILGQGPELLVQFQDESVVDDSQLPKDRFSAERLKGVDSTLKIQPAELGDSAMYLCASSNSRGDYYNEQFFGPGTRLTVL.

This sequence joins TRBV4-3 and TRBJ2-1; tentative D call: TRBD2 (6 bases). The CDR3 runs 13 residues. Trimming cost V 11 bases and J 4 bases, with 15 bases left between them. Germline loops: CDR1 LGHNA, CDR2 YSLEER. CDR3 bases: TGCGCCGCCGGGACTGGGATGTACAATGAGCAGTTCTTC. This sequence encodes CAAGTGMYNEQFF.

This clone showed up just a few times. The CDR3 here is CASSLRVAGGGANYGYTF. The CDR3 DNA reads as TGCGCCAGCAGCCTTCGCGTAGCTGGGGGGGGCGCGAACTATGGCTACACCTTC. V usage is TRBV5-1 and J usage is TRBJ1-2, with D possibly TRBD1 on 6 matching bases. V was clipped by 4 bases and J by 2 bases, with 24 bases between them. CDR1 SGHRS and CDR2 YFSETQ come from the germline V gene. This CDR3 region has 18 residues. The full variable domain, in which reference TRBV5-1 and TRBJ1-2 provide the parts outside the CDR3, is KAGVTQTPRYLIKTRGQQVTLSCSPISGHRSVSWYQQTPGQGLQFLFEYFSETQRNKGNFPGRFSGRQFSNSRSEMNVSTLELGDSALYLCASSLRVAGGGANYGYTFGSGTRLTVV.

The rearrangement joins TRBV2 to TRBJ1-2, with 9 bases aligning to TRBD1. The CDR3 totals 13 residues. V trimming: 7 bases; J trimming: 7 bases; junction bases outside the gene matches: 7. The germline gives CDR1 SNHLY, CDR2 FYNNEI. CDR3 loop: CASKPQGAAGYTF. For the CDR3, the DNA is TGTGCCAGCAAACCACAGGGGGCCGCTGGCTACACCTTC. Using reference TRBV2 and TRBJ1-2 for the parts outside the CDR3, the full variable domain is EPEVTQTPSHQVTQMGQEVILRCVPISNHLYFYWYRQILGQKVEFLVSFYNNEISEKSEIFDDQFSVERPDGSNFTLKIRSTKLEDSAMYFCASKPQGAAGYTFGSGTRLTVV.

CDR3: CASSRIAETSLNEQFF. The CDR3 region has the DNA TGCGCCAGCAGCCGTATCGCCGAGACTAGCCTAAATGAGCAGTTCTTC. The rearrangement links TRBV5-1 to TRBJ2-1; 7 bases are shared with TRBD2. Germline V gene data show CDR1 as SGHRS and CDR2 as YFSETQ. The CDR3 runs to 16 residues. V was clipped by 4 bases and J by 7 bases; unmatched bases: 14.

V is TRBV4-3 and J is TRBJ2-1; TRBD2 matches 8 bases. Germline CDR1 LGHNA, CDR2 YSLEER. Losses at the gene ends were 1 base for V and 10 bases for J; bases not matched to a gene: 9. There are 15 residues in the CDR3. The CDR3 sequence is CASSQAGGVLQEQFF. The CDR3 DNA reads TGCGCCAGCAGCCAAGCGGGAGGGGTCTTACAGGAGCAGTTCTTC.

The chain recombines TRBV6-5 with TRBJ2-7; 11 nucleotides match TRBD2. Germline V gene sequence: CDR1 MNHEY, CDR2 SVGAGI. The ends lost 1 base at V and 2 bases at J; junction bases unmatched: 4. The length of the CDR3 is 16 residues. The CDR3 loop is CASSYWVAGGTYEQYF. Written as DNA, the CDR3 is TGTGCCAGCAGTTACTGGGTAGCGGGAGGGACCTACGAGCAGTACTTC.

A single count supports this clone. The rearrangement joins TRBV30 to TRBJ2-3, with D perhaps TRBD1 (6 bases). V was trimmed by 4 bases and J by 5 bases, leaving 22 bases between them. The CDR3 is 16 amino acids. Germline V gene sequence: CDR1 GTSNPN, CDR2 SVGIG (reference sequence). CDR3 sequence reads: CAWKETGFFVVDTQYF. The DNA of the CDR3 is TGTGCCTGGAAGGAGACAGGATTCTTCGTTGTAGATACGCAGTATTTT.

The chain links TRBV4-1 to TRBJ2-7, with D possibly being TRBD2 (6 bases). The CDR3 sequence is 13 residues long. Trimming left V 0 bases short and J 6 bases short, with 9 bases between. Germline V CDR1 and CDR2: MGHRA, YSYEKL. The CDR3 DNA reads TGCGCCAGCAGCCAAGATCGTAGCGGCGAGCAGTACTTC. This encodes CASSQDRSGEQYF.

The V and J genes are TRBV6-5 and TRBJ2-1; tentatively, D is TRBD1 (6 bases). The CDR3 is 13 residues long. Germline V gene lookup returns CDR1 MNHEY and CDR2 SVGAGI. Trimming pared 5 bases from V and 9 bases from J, leaving 14 bases between. As DNA, the CDR3 is TGTGCCAGCAGTCGCACAGGGTTTGGTGAGCAGTTCTTC. Its translation: CASSRTGFGEQFF.

The V call is TRBV5-5, the J call TRBJ2-3; D might be TRBD2 (5 bases). This CDR3 has 17 residues. Germline lookup yields CDR1 SGHKS and CDR2 YYEKEE (reference sequence). Trimming cost V 4 bases and J 4 bases, with 22 bases left between them. The CDR3 DNA is TGTGCCAGCAGCCCGGAGCTCGGACTCGCGGGTTCAGATACGCAGTATTTT. Translation gives CASSPELGLAGSDTQYF.

This chain connects TRBV27 to TRBJ2-7; 11 bases align to TRBD2. V trimming: 8 bases; J trimming: 5 bases; junction bases outside the gene matches: 11. The V gene's germline CDR1 is MNHEY and CDR2 SMNVEV (reference sequence). This CDR3 contains 15 residues. The CDR3 sequence: CASRSLAGGLNEQYF. For the CDR3, the DNA is TGTGCCAGCCGATCCCTAGCGGGAGGTTTAAACGAGCAGTACTTC.

A few counts support this clone. J is TRBJ2-3 and V is TRBV7-2; 9 bases are a match to TRBD2. Germline V lookup: CDR1 SGHTA, CDR2 FQGNSA. The CDR3 has 16 amino acids. With 3 bases clipped from V and 9 bases from J, the junction kept 13 bases outside the gene matches. The CDR3 protein is CASSLNPRASGETQYF. The DNA of the CDR3 is TGTGCCAGCAGCTTGAATCCTAGGGCTAGCGGGGAAACGCAGTATTTT.

This rearrangement joins TRBV5-4 to TRBJ1-1, with TRBD1 identical over 11 bases. This CDR3 has 20 residues. The V gene's germline CDR1 is SGHNT and CDR2 YYREEE (reference sequence). The V segment lost 4 bases and the J segment 1 base; nucleotides outside the gene matches: 18. In nucleotides, the CDR3 is TGTGCCAGCAGCGGGCGGACAGGGGGCTTATCGGATGTGTGGAACACTGAAGCTTTCTTT. The encoded protein is CASSGRTGGLSDVWNTEAFF.

The chain joins TRBV5-1 to TRBJ2-1, with 11 bases identical to TRBD2. V shed 5 bases and J 7 bases; nucleotides not matched to a gene: 14. The germline gives CDR1 SGHRS, CDR2 YFSETQ. The CDR3 loop spans 17 amino acids. CDR3 DNA: TGCGCCAGCAGGTCTTCCGTTAGCGGGAGGGCCTTGAATGAGCAGTTCTTC. This sequence encodes CASRSSVSGRALNEQFF.

This chain links TRBV10-3 with TRBJ2-6; 8 bases fit TRBD1. This CDR3 has 18 residues. V was pared by 3 bases and J by 0 bases, with 7 bases of the junction left unmatched. The germline CDR1 and CDR2 sequences are ENHRY and SYGVKD. The CDR3 here is CAISDGSGGGSGANVLTF. The CDR3 DNA reads TGTGCCATCAGTGATGGATCAGGGGGCGGCTCTGGGGCCAACGTCCTGACTTTC.

The chain recombines TRBV19 with TRBJ2-3; TRBD2 matches 7 bases. V lost 3 bases and J lost 1; bases outside the gene matches: 4. Germline CDR1 LNHDA, CDR2 SQIVND (reference sequence). The CDR3 extends over 15 amino acids. The CDR3, as DNA: TGTGCCAGTAGTATCCACACTAGCGGCACAGATACGCAGTATTTT. Its translation: CASSIHTSGTDTQYF.

V is TRBV18 and J is TRBJ2-7, with D perhaps matching TRBD1 (6 bases). The germline V gene encodes CDR1 KGHSH and CDR2 LQKENI. This CDR3 spans 14 amino acids. The V and J ends lost 3 bases and 4 bases respectively, with 13 bases between them. DNA for the CDR3: TGTGCCAGCTCACCTTGGACAGACAAATACGAGCAGTACTTC. Amino acid sequence: CASSPWTDKYEQYF.

The V call is TRBV5-8, the J call TRBJ2-3; 14 positions match TRBD2. Looked up from germline, CDR1 is SGHTS and CDR2 is YDEGEE. The trim removed 5 bases at V and 7 bases at J, leaving 3 bases unmatched. The CDR3 covers 14 residues. The CDR3 protein is CASRRTSGRHTQYF. For the CDR3, the DNA is TGTGCCAGCAGACGGACTAGCGGGAGGCATACGCAGTATTTT.